The 14 T cell receptor beta chains below all came from one sample that was sequenced in a study of blood T cell repertoires in COVID-19. Profiled with immunoSEQ multiplex PCR; TCRdb holds only in-frame clones, not every one. Of about 300,000 clones listed, roughly 80% are singletons. The sequenced sample was peripheral blood. The receptor set was obtained from a human donor with COVID-19, enrolled during active disease. The donor label of this sample is uncertain.

V and J are TRBV19 and TRBJ2-7; 9 positions match TRBD1. The CDR3 has 16 amino acids. Trimming took 6 bases from V and 4 from J; bases not matched to a gene: 13. Looked up from germline, CDR1 is LNHDA and CDR2 is SQIVND (reference sequence). CDR3 sequence reads: CASSTLPGQGGYEQYF. The CDR3 DNA reads TGTGCCAGTAGCACGTTACCGGGACAGGGAGGGTACGAGCAGTACTTC.

The chain combines TRBV3-1 (or the pseudogene TRBV3-2) with TRBJ2-7, with D possibly being TRBD1 (5 bases). Germline values: CDR1 LGHDT, CDR2 YNNKEL (reference sequence). With 3 bases removed from V and 2 bases from J, the gap between germline ends came to 11 bases. The CDR3 is made up of 14 amino acids. As DNA, the CDR3 is TGTGCCAGCAGCCATCGGACACCAACCTACGAGCAGTACTTC. It yields the protein CASSHRTPTYEQYF.

This chain uses TRBV12-3 or TRBV12-4 with TRBJ2-4; D may be TRBD1 (5 bases). Trimming shortened V by 4 bases and J by 6 bases, and 7 bases separated the two germline ends. The CDR3 sequence is 12 residues long. CDR3 bases: TGTGCCAGCAGTTCCCAGGGAAACATTCAGTACTTC. Protein product: CASSSQGNIQYF.

This chain uses TRBV7-2 with TRBJ2-7; possible D gene TRBD2, 6 bases. Germline loops: CDR1 SGHTA, CDR2 FQGNSA. V lost 7 bases and J 3 bases, leaving 19 bases between the germline ends. The CDR3 spans 15 residues. The DNA of the CDR3 is TGTGCCAGCAATCCGGTGGGCGGAGGGGACTACGAGCAGTACTTC. Translation: CASNPVGGGDYEQYF.

The V and J genes are TRBV5-4 and TRBJ2-7; a weak D match, TRBD2 (7 bases). The length of the CDR3 is 15 residues. Germline loops: CDR1 SGHNT, CDR2 YYREEE (reference sequence). V gave up 0 bases and J gave up 6 bases, with 16 bases separating them. The CDR3 nucleotides read TGTGCCAGCAGCTTGGAAGGCGGGGGCAGTGCCGAGCAGTACTTC. Translating it yields CASSLEGGGSAEQYF. Full variable domain (missing parts from reference TRBV5-4 and TRBJ2-7): ETGVTQSPTHLIKTRGQQVTLRCSSQSGHNTVSWYQQALGQGPQFIFQYYREEENGRGNFPPRFSGLQFPNYSSELNVNALELDDSALYLCASSLEGGGSAEQYFGPGTRLTVT.

This clone turned up a few times. The V call is TRBV11-2, the J call TRBJ2-1; 8 positions agree with TRBD1. CDR3 length: 16 amino acids. The V and J ends lost 1 base and 8 bases, in that order; junction bases with no gene match: 10. Germline V gene data show CDR1 as SGHAT and CDR2 as FQNNGV. The CDR3 sequence: CASSLARTGTWDEQFF. The CDR3 DNA sequence: TGTGCCAGCAGCTTAGCAAGGACAGGGACTTGGGATGAGCAGTTCTTC.

The chain is built from TRBV19 and TRBJ1-6; D unclear. CDR3 length equals 13 residues. Trimming left V 6 bases short and J 7 bases short, with 10 bases between. Germline CDR1 is LNHDA and CDR2 is SQIVND (reference sequence). CDR3 sequence: CASRTLSNSPLHF. The CDR3 nucleotides are TGTGCCAGTAGGACATTATCCAATTCACCCCTCCACTTT.

This clone has just a few counts. The chain couples TRBV4-1 to TRBJ2-5, with D possibly matching TRBD1 (6 bases). The germline gives CDR1 MGHRA, CDR2 YSYEKL. The CDR3 extends over 17 amino acids. Trimming shortened V by 0 bases and J by 1 base, and 15 bases separated the two germline ends. CDR3 sequence: CASSQDSGTRRQETQYF. The CDR3 bases are TGCGCCAGCAGCCAAGATTCCGGGACACGCCGCCAAGAGACCCAGTACTTC.

The V gene is TRBV21-1, the J gene TRBJ2-7; whether TRBD2, the table's D call, matches the DNA was not checked. TRBV21-1 represents a pseudogene. This CDR3 region has 19 residues. The CDR3 DNA reads as TGTGCCAGCCCCAGCGGGACTAGCGGGAGAACCCTAATCTACTACGAGCAGTACTTC. Amino acids: CASPSGTSGRTLIYYEQYF.

The rearrangement joins TRBV5-8 to TRBJ2-6; D unclear. CDR1 SGHTS and CDR2 YDEGEE come from the germline V gene. V gave up 2 bases and J gave up 0 bases, with 3 bases separating them. This CDR3 contains 14 residues. CDR3: CASSFYSGANVLTF. The CDR3 coding sequence is TGTGCCAGCAGCTTTTACTCTGGGGCCAACGTCCTGACTTTC. Together with reference TRBV5-8 and TRBJ2-6, the CDR3 gives the full variable domain: EAGVTQSPTHLIKTRGQQATLRCSPISGHTSVYWYQQALGLGLQFLLWYDEGEERNRGNFPPRFSGRQFPNYSSELNVNALELEDSALYLCASSFYSGANVLTFGAGSRLTVL.

V gene TRBV29-1 combines with J gene TRBJ1-5; TRBD1 matches 11 bases. The CDR3 runs to 16 residues. Germline V CDR1 and CDR2: SQVTM, ANQGSEA. Trimming removed 1 base from V and 2 bases from J; junction bases left unmatched: 4. CDR3 sequence (DNA): TGCAGCGTTGAAGGGACAGGGGGCTTTGGCAATCAGCCCCAGCATTTT. Its translation is CSVEGTGGFGNQPQHF.

V is TRBV4-1 and J is TRBJ2-5; 8 nucleotides align to TRBD1. CDR1 is MGHRA, CDR2 YSYEKL, per germline. The CDR3 length is 17 residues. With V trimmed by 4 bases and J by 2 bases, 12 bases remained unmatched. CDR3 sequence reads: CASSRKAPTGGQETQYF. As DNA, the CDR3 is TGCGCCAGCAGCCGCAAAGCCCCAACAGGGGGGCAAGAGACCCAGTACTTC.

The chain uses TRBV21-1 and TRBJ2-2; the table assigns TRBD2, which was not confirmed against the DNA. TRBV21-1 counts as a pseudogene. The CDR3 sequence is 18 residues long. CDR3 bases: TGTGCCAGCAGCGCCCGGACTAGCGGGAGCACGGGCACCGGGGAGCTGTTTTTT. Protein product: CASSARTSGSTGTGELFF.

The chain couples TRBV11-3 to TRBJ2-5, with 14 bases identical to TRBD2. The J segment lost 4 bases and the V segment lost 3 bases, leaving 16 bases of the junction unmatched. The germline V gene encodes CDR1 SGHNT and CDR2 YENEEA. This CDR3 comprises 20 residues. The CDR3 nucleotides read TGTGCCAGCAGCTTGGGCAGAACTACGGGACTAGCGGGAGAAGGAGAGACCCAGTACTTC. This encodes CASSLGRTTGLAGEGETQYF.